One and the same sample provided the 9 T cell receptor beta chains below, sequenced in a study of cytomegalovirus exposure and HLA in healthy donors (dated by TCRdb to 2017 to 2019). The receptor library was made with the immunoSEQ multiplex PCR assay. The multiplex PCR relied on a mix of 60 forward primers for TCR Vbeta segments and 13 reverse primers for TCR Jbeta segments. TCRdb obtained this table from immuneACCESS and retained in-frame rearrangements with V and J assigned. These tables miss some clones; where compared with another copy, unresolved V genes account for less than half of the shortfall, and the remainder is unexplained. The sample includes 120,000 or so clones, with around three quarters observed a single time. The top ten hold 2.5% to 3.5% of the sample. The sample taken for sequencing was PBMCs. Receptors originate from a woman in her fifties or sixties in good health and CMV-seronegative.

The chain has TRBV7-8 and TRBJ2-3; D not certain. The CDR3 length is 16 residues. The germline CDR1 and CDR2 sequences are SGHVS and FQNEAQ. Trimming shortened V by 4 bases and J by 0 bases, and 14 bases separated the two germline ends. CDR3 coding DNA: TGTGCCAGCAGCTACCCCGGAACGAGGAGCACAGATACGCAGTATTTT. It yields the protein CASSYPGTRSTDTQYF.

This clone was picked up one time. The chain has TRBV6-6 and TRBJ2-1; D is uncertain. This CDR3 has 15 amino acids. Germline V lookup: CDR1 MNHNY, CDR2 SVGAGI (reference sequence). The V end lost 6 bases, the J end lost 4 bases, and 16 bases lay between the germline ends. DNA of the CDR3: TGTGCCAGCAGGCCACGAGGATCGGTTTACAATGAGCAGTTCTTC. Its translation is CASRPRGSVYNEQFF.

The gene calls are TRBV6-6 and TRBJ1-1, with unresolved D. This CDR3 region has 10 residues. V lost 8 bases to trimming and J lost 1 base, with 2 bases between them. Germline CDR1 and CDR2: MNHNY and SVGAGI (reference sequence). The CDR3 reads CASQNTEAFF. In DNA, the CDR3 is TGTGCCAGCCAGAACACTGAAGCTTTCTTT.

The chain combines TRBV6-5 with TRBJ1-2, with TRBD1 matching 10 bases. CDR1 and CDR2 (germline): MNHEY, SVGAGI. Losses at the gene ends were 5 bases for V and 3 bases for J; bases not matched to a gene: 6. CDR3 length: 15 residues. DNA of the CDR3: TGTGCCAGCAGTCGCCCGGGGACAGGGGACTATGGCTACACCTTC. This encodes CASSRPGTGDYGYTF.

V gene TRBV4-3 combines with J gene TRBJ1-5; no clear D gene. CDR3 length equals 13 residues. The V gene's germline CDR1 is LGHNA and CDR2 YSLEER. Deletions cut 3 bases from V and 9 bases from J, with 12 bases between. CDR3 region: CASSQEVGGPQHF. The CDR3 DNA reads TGCGCCAGCAGCCAGGAAGTTGGAGGGCCCCAGCATTTT.

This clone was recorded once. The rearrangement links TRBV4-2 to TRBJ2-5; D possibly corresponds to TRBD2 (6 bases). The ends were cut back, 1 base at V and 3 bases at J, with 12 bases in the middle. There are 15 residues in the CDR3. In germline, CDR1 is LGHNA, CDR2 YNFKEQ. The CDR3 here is CASSQGTSREETQYF. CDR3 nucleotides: TGTGCCAGCAGCCAAGGAACTAGCCGGGAAGAGACCCAGTACTTC.

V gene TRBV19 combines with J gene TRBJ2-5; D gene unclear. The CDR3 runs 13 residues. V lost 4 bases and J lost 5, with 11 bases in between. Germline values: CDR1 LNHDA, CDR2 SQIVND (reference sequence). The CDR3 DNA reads TGTGCCAGTAGTAATGGTGGGCGTGAGACCCAGTACTTC. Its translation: CASSNGGRETQYF.

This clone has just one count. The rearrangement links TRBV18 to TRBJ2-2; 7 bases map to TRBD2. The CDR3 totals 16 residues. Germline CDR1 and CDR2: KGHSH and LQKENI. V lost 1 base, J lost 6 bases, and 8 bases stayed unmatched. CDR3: CASSPLRGSPAGELFF. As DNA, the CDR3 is TGTGCCAGCTCACCACTTCGCGGGAGCCCAGCCGGGGAGCTGTTTTTT.

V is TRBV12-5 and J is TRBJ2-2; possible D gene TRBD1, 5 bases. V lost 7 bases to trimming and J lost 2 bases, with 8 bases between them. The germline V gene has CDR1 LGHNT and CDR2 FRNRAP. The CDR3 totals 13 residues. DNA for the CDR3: TGTGCTAGTGTAGACAGTAACACCGGGGAGCTGTTTTTT. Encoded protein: CASVDSNTGELFF.